What follows are 14 T cell receptor beta chains derived from one specimen sequenced in a study of blood T cell repertoires in COVID-19. TCRdb's table, derived via immunoSEQ multiplex PCR, lists solely in-frame clones and lacks some. The sample comprises about 55,000 clones, more than 70% of which are singletons, and 8.5% rests with the top ten. Sequencing input: peripheral blood. These TCRs come from a man aged 55 to 70 with active COVID-19.

CDR3 DNA: TGTGCCAGCAGCCCGGGGACAGGGATCTTCGGCATATATTTT. As protein: CASSPGTGIFGIYF. The chain has TRBV7-2 and TRBJ1-3, with 9 bases fitting TRBD1. Germline assignment: CDR1 SGHTA and CDR2 FQGNSA. This CDR3 has 14 amino acids. The V and J ends lost 5 bases and 12 bases, in that order; junction bases with no gene match: 11. Filled out from reference TRBV7-2 and TRBJ1-3, the complete variable domain reads GAGVSQSPSNKVTEKGKDVELRCDPISGHTALYWYRQSLGQGLEFLIYFQGNSAPDKSGLPSDRFSAERTGGSVSTLTIQRTQQEDSAVYLCASSPGTGIFGIYFGEGSWLTVV.

The chain uses TRBV10-3 and TRBJ2-7; 7 bases map to TRBD1. CDR3 length: 14 amino acids. Germline V gives CDR1 ENHRY, CDR2 SYGVKD. V was clipped by 3 bases and J by 2 bases; unmatched bases: 4. The CDR3, as DNA: TGTGCCATCAGTGAAAGTGGGACAGCCTACGAGCAGTACTTC. This codes for CAISESGTAYEQYF.

This rearrangement joins TRBV19 to TRBJ1-5, with D possibly being TRBD1 (6 bases). This CDR3 has 15 amino acids. CDR1 and CDR2 (germline): LNHDA, SQIVND (reference sequence). The V gene lost 8 bases and the J gene lost 1 base, with 15 bases spanning the gap. CDR3 DNA sequence: TGTGCCAGTCTAAACAGGGCCCGGAGCAATCAGCCCCAGCATTTT. The encoded protein is CASLNRARSNQPQHF.

This rearrangement joins TRBV14 to TRBJ2-1; D perhaps matches TRBD2 (5 bases). V was trimmed by 0 bases and J by 15 bases, leaving 15 bases between them. CDR3 length equals 13 residues. Germline V gene data show CDR1 as SGHDN and CDR2 as FVKESK. The CDR3 spells CASSQDLSGGLFF. In DNA, the CDR3 is TGTGCCAGCAGCCAAGATCTCAGCGGCGGCCTGTTCTTC. Together with reference TRBV14 and TRBJ2-1, the CDR3 gives the full variable domain: EAGVTQFPSHSVIEKGQTVTLRCDPISGHDNLYWYRRVMGKEIKFLLHFVKESKQDESGMPNNRFLAERTGGTYSTLKVQPAELEDSGVYFCASSQDLSGGLFFGPGTRLTVL.

The gene calls are TRBV14 and TRBJ1-2, with 7 bases matching TRBD1. The CDR3 contains 14 residues. Germline V CDR1 and CDR2: SGHDN, FVKESK. The J segment lost 2 bases and the V segment lost 0 bases, leaving 0 bases of the junction unmatched. CDR3 nucleotides: TGTGCCAGCAGCCAAGACAGGGGGAACTATGGCTACACCTTC. This gives the protein CASSQDRGNYGYTF.

This rearrangement joins TRBV14 to TRBJ2-5, with D perhaps matching TRBD1 (6 bases). The CDR3 extends over 15 amino acids. Germline V CDR1 and CDR2: SGHDN, FVKESK. Between the trimmed V and J ends, which lost 1 base and 5 bases, there was a span of 14 bases. The CDR3 nucleotides are TGTGCCAGCAGCCAAGTGGCCAGGGGTAGGGAGACCCAGTACTTC. As protein: CASSQVARGRETQYF.

CDR3 sequence: CASSLGGTSGKTDTQYF. DNA of the CDR3: TGTGCCAGCAGCTTAGGAGGGACTAGCGGGAAGACAGATACGCAGTATTTT. V is TRBV11-2 and J is TRBJ2-3, with 13 bases lining up with TRBD2. There are 17 residues in the CDR3. V shed 1 base and J 3 bases; nucleotides not matched to a gene: 4. Germline-derived CDR1 and CDR2 are SGHAT and FQNNGV. Variable domain in full (rest from reference TRBV11-2 and TRBJ2-3): EAGVAQSPRYKIIEKRQSVAFWCNPISGHATLYWYQQILGQGPKLLIQFQNNGVVDDSQLPKDRFSAERLKGVDSTLKIQPAKLEDSAVYLCASSLGGTSGKTDTQYFGPGTRLTVL.

The chain couples TRBV29-1 to TRBJ1-1; 8 bases line up with TRBD1. The CDR3 length is 14 residues. In germline, CDR1 is SQVTM, CDR2 ANQGSEA. The ends lost 3 bases at V and 5 bases at J; junction bases unmatched: 8. The CDR3: CSVDAGQGRTEAFF. In DNA, the CDR3 is TGCAGCGTTGATGCCGGACAGGGTCGAACTGAAGCTTTCTTT.

This clone is termed medium-sized (0.01 to 0.1%). This chain uses TRBV2 with TRBJ2-7; possible D gene TRBD1, 5 bases. Germline V gene data show CDR1 as SNHLY and CDR2 as FYNNEI. V lost 1 base, J lost 1 base, and 14 bases lay in between. This CDR3 spans 16 amino acids. The CDR3, as DNA: TGTGCCAGCAGTGAAGGAGGATGGGGCAGATCCTACGAGCAGTACTTC. Translated, it gives CASSEGGWGRSYEQYF.

V gene TRBV5-1 combines with J gene TRBJ1-4; 9 positions agree with TRBD1. J lost 6 bases, V lost 2 bases, and 2 bases had no gene match. The CDR3 covers 14 residues. Germline V lookup: CDR1 SGHRS, CDR2 YFSETQ. The CDR3 loop reads CASSFGDRDEKLFF. CDR3 sequence (DNA): TGCGCCAGCAGCTTCGGGGACAGGGATGAAAAACTGTTTTTT.

The rearrangement uses TRBV23-1 and TRBJ2-7; perhaps TRBD1 as D (6 bases). TRBV23-1 is known as an ORF, though its function is uncertain. The length of the CDR3 is 17 residues. V was pared by 2 bases and J by 3 bases, with 20 bases between. The CDR3 loop is CASSQPPHSGVGYEQYF. CDR3 DNA sequence: TGCGCCAGCAGTCAACCACCTCACTCAGGGGTAGGCTACGAGCAGTACTTC.

The genes are TRBV11-2 and TRBJ1-1, with D perhaps TRBD1 (6 bases). This CDR3 contains 14 residues. The germline V and J ends were trimmed by 3 bases and 1 base, with 9 bases remaining between them. Per the germline V gene, CDR1 is SGHAT and CDR2 is FQNNGV. The CDR3 nucleotides are TGTGCCAGCAGCTTTCAACAGGGGAACACTGAAGCTTTCTTT. Its translation: CASSFQQGNTEAFF.

The V and J genes are TRBV4-1 and TRBJ1-4; a weak D match, TRBD1 (6 bases). CDR1 is MGHRA and CDR2 is YSYEKL in the germline V gene. CDR3 length equals 16 residues. With 4 bases removed from V and 8 bases from J, the gap between germline ends came to 20 bases. The DNA of the CDR3 is TGCGCCAGCAGCCCGTCTCCTGGGGGGGGCGGAGAAAAACTGTTTTTT. Translating gives CASSPSPGGGGEKLFF.

CDR3 in amino acids: CASSLSDSIAKNIQYF. CDR3 DNA sequence: TGCGCCAGCAGCTTGTCCGACAGCATAGCCAAAAACATTCAGTACTTC. The chain uses TRBV5-1 and TRBJ2-4, with D perhaps TRBD1 (5 bases). CDR3 length: 16 amino acids. Trimming took off 1 base at V and 0 bases at J, with 11 bases between the two ends. Germline CDR1 SGHRS, CDR2 YFSETQ.